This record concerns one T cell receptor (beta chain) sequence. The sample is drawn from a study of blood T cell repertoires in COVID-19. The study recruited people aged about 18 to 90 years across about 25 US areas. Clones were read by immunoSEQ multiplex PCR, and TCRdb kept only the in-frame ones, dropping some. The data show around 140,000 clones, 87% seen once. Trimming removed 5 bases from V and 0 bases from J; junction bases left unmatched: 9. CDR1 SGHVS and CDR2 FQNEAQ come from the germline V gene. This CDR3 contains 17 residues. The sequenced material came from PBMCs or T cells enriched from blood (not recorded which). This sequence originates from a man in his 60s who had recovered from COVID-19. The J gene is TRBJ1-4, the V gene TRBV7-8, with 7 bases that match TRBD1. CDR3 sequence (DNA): TGTGCCAGCAGCCAGGAGGGACAGAGCACAACTAATGAAAAACTGTTTTTT. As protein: CASSQEGQSTTNEKLFF.